This TCR beta chain came from a study of cytomegalovirus exposure and HLA in healthy donors. Findings of the study overall: Rare TCR sequences dominated, though some public TCRs recurred in many donors. Exclusion as indistinguishable affected some V segments, including TRBV6-2 and TRBV6-3. When analyzed later, a missense DCLRE1C variant was found to be linked to TCR beta V- and J-gene trimming. Later on, analysis showed that most CMV-associated TCR beta chains appeared to be HLA-restricted.

Details on this clone: What it recognizes is unknown.

There are 16 residues in the CDR3. Trimming cost V 4 bases and J 7 bases; bases outside gene matches: 8. CDR1 is MGHDK and CDR2 is SYGVNS in the germline V gene. The PCR had 60 Vbeta and 13 Jbeta primers. Only in-frame clones appear in the TCRdb table, and some are missing; sequencing was by immunoSEQ multiplex PCR. The sample yields 150,000 to 250,000 clones, 80% to 85% seen once. This clonotype was obtained from a woman aged 45-65 years in good health and CMV-seropositive. The sample consisted of PBMCs. The genes are TRBV25-1 and TRBJ2-1; 12 positions match TRBD2. CDR3 region: CASSARTSGNKNEQFF. The CDR3 bases are TGTGCCAGCAGTGCAAGGACTAGCGGGAATAAGAATGAGCAGTTCTTC.